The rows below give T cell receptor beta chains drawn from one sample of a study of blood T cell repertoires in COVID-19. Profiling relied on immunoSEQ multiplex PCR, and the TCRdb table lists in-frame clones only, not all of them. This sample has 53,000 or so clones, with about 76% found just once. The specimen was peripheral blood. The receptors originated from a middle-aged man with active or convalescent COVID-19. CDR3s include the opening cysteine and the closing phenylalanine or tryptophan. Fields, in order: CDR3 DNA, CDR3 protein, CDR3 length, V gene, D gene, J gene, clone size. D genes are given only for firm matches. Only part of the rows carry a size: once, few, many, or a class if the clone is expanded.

CDR3 DNA: TGTGCCACCAGCGGAACCGGGGAAGGCACCGGGGAGCTGTTTTTT
CDR3 protein: CATSGTGEGTGELFF
CDR3 length: 15
V gene: TRBV15
D gene: .
J gene: TRBJ2-2
clone size: few

CDR3 DNA: TGTGCCACCAGCAGAGGGGGCAGGGTCTACCAAGAGACCCAGTACTTC
CDR3 protein: CATSRGGRVYQETQYF
CDR3 length: 16
V gene: TRBV15
D gene: .
J gene: TRBJ2-5
clone size: .

CDR3 DNA: TGTGCCAGCAGCCTAAGGGTGGCGACAACTGGGGCCAACGTCCTGACTTTC
CDR3 protein: CASSLRVATTGANVLTF
CDR3 length: 17
V gene: TRBV7-3
D gene: .
J gene: TRBJ2-6
clone size: .

CDR3 DNA: TGTGCCAGCAGTTACGAGAAGGGCGGGGGGGGTGAAGCTTTCTTT
CDR3 protein: CASSYEKGGGGEAFF
CDR3 length: 15
V gene: TRBV6-5
D gene: .
J gene: TRBJ1-1
clone size: .

CDR3 DNA: TGTGCCAGCGGAAAAGCGGGGGCCCGCACAGATACGCAGTATTTT
CDR3 protein: CASGKAGARTDTQYF
CDR3 length: 15
V gene: TRBV7-9
D gene: TRBD2
J gene: TRBJ2-3
clone size: .

CDR3 DNA: TGTGCCAGCAGCACCGGGACTAGCTGGATCACAGATACGCAGTATTTT
CDR3 protein: CASSTGTSWITDTQYF
CDR3 length: 16
V gene: TRBV11-2
D gene: TRBD2
J gene: TRBJ2-3
clone size: .

CDR3 DNA: TGTGCCAGCAGCTTCAGACTGTTCTCTGGGGCCAACGTCCTGACTTTC
CDR3 protein: CASSFRLFSGANVLTF
CDR3 length: 16
V gene: TRBV5-6
D gene: .
J gene: TRBJ2-6
clone size: .

CDR3 DNA: TGTGCCAGCAGGAAGACAGTACAGCAGTACTTC
CDR3 protein: CASRKTVQQYF
CDR3 length: 11
V gene: TRBV25-1
D gene: .
J gene: TRBJ2-7
clone size: .

CDR3 DNA: TGTGCCTGGAGTGTCGGCAGGCTCACCCCTGGGGAGCAGTACTTC
CDR3 protein: CAWSVGRLTPGEQYF
CDR3 length: 15
V gene: TRBV30
D gene: .
J gene: TRBJ2-7
clone size: .

CDR3 DNA: TGCGCCAGCAGCCCGGATCCGGGACTAGCAGATACGCAGTATTTT
CDR3 protein: CASSPDPGLADTQYF
CDR3 length: 15
V gene: TRBV5-1
D gene: TRBD2
J gene: TRBJ2-3
clone size: .

CDR3 DNA: TGCGCCAGCAGCCCCAGGAGGGCGGGGGAGTCCTACGAGCAGTACTTC
CDR3 protein: CASSPRRAGESYEQYF
CDR3 length: 16
V gene: TRBV4-1
D gene: TRBD2
J gene: TRBJ2-7
clone size: .

CDR3 DNA: TGTGCCAGTAGTATCTGGGAGTATGGCTACACCTTC
CDR3 protein: CASSIWEYGYTF
CDR3 length: 12
V gene: TRBV19
D gene: .
J gene: TRBJ1-2
clone size: .

CDR3 DNA: TGTGCCAGCTCACCCGAGGGGGATCGGAGGCCCCAGCATTTT
CDR3 protein: CASSPEGDRRPQHF
CDR3 length: 14
V gene: TRBV18
D gene: .
J gene: TRBJ1-5
clone size: .

CDR3 DNA: TGCGCCAGCAGCTCGGGGGGTTTAGGCCAAAACTATGGCTACACCTTC
CDR3 protein: CASSSGGLGQNYGYTF
CDR3 length: 16
V gene: TRBV5-1
D gene: .
J gene: TRBJ1-2
clone size: few

CDR3 DNA: TGTGCCTGGAGTCCAAACGACAGGGGAGATACGCAGTATTTT
CDR3 protein: CAWSPNDRGDTQYF
CDR3 length: 14
V gene: TRBV30
D gene: TRBD1
J gene: TRBJ2-3
clone size: .

CDR3 DNA: TGTGCCAGCAGCTGGGGGGACTACGAGCAGTACTTC
CDR3 protein: CASSWGDYEQYF
CDR3 length: 12
V gene: TRBV5-6
D gene: .
J gene: TRBJ2-7
clone size: many

CDR3 DNA: TGTGCCAGCCAAGTGGGGGCGGGGGGGGGAGCTTTCTTT
CDR3 protein: CASQVGAGGGAFF
CDR3 length: 13
V gene: TRBV19
D gene: .
J gene: TRBJ1-1
clone size: medium-sized

CDR3 DNA: TGTGCCAGCGATGGACAGCCTAATAACTATGGCTACACCTTC
CDR3 protein: CASDGQPNNYGYTF
CDR3 length: 14
V gene: TRBV6-6
D gene: .
J gene: TRBJ1-2
clone size: few

CDR3 DNA: TGTGCCAGCAGACAGGAGAACACCGGGGAGCTGTTTTTT
CDR3 protein: CASRQENTGELFF
CDR3 length: 13
V gene: TRBV6-5
D gene: .
J gene: TRBJ2-2
clone size: few

CDR3 DNA: TGCGCCAGCAGCTTGGAAGGGACAGGGGTTTTCGAGCAGTACTTC
CDR3 protein: CASSLEGTGVFEQYF
CDR3 length: 15
V gene: TRBV5-1
D gene: TRBD1
J gene: TRBJ2-7
clone size: .

CDR3 DNA: TGTGCCAGCACGGCCCGGGGGGGACTGAACACTGAAGCTTTCTTT
CDR3 protein: CASTARGGLNTEAFF
CDR3 length: 15
V gene: TRBV19
D gene: .
J gene: TRBJ1-1
clone size: .

CDR3 DNA: TGTGCCAGCAGTATGCAGGGCCTTGAAGCTTTCTTT
CDR3 protein: CASSMQGLEAFF
CDR3 length: 12
V gene: TRBV2
D gene: .
J gene: TRBJ1-1
clone size: .

CDR3 DNA: TGTGCCAGCAGTTCCGGGACAGGCGCCTACGAGCAGTACTTC
CDR3 protein: CASSSGTGAYEQYF
CDR3 length: 14
V gene: TRBV11-1
D gene: TRBD1
J gene: TRBJ2-7
clone size: .

CDR3 DNA: TGTGCCAGCAGCTTGAACAAGAGAGGGCCCCAGCATTTT
CDR3 protein: CASSLNKRGPQHF
CDR3 length: 13
V gene: TRBV5-6
D gene: .
J gene: TRBJ1-5
clone size: once

CDR3 DNA: TGCGCCAGCAGCTTCGGGGGTACAGGGGGCACTGAAGCTTTCTTT
CDR3 protein: CASSFGGTGGTEAFF
CDR3 length: 15
V gene: TRBV5-1
D gene: TRBD1
J gene: TRBJ1-1
clone size: .

CDR3 DNA: TGTGCCAGCAGCTTAGAATATATCTCCGGAAACACCATATATTTT
CDR3 protein: CASSLEYISGNTIYF
CDR3 length: 15
V gene: TRBV7-9
D gene: .
J gene: TRBJ1-3
clone size: .

CDR3 DNA: TGTGCCAGCAGCTTCCAATCGGCTAATGAAAAACTGTTTTTT
CDR3 protein: CASSFQSANEKLFF
CDR3 length: 14
V gene: TRBV11-1
D gene: .
J gene: TRBJ1-4
clone size: .

CDR3 DNA: TGTGCCATCAAGACAGGGGGCAACTCCGAGCAGTACTTC
CDR3 protein: CAIKTGGNSEQYF
CDR3 length: 13
V gene: TRBV10-3
D gene: TRBD1
J gene: TRBJ2-7
clone size: .

CDR3 DNA: TGTGCCAGCAAGAGGGCAGACGGATCACCCCTCCACTTT
CDR3 protein: CASKRADGSPLHF
CDR3 length: 13
V gene: TRBV9
D gene: .
J gene: TRBJ1-6
clone size: .

CDR3 DNA: TGTGCCAGCAGTCACAAGGGGGTAGTCCGGCGGGAGCTTAGTAATGAGCAGTTCTTC
CDR3 protein: CASSHKGVVRRELSNEQFF
CDR3 length: 19
V gene: TRBV11-2
D gene: .
J gene: TRBJ2-1
clone size: .

CDR3 DNA: TGTGCCAGCAGGCCGGGACTAGCGGGAGGGGATACCGGGGAGCTGTTTTTT
CDR3 protein: CASRPGLAGGDTGELFF
CDR3 length: 17
V gene: TRBV9
D gene: TRBD2
J gene: TRBJ2-2
clone size: few

CDR3 DNA: TGTGCCAGCAGCGGGAGGTTCGGACTAGCGGGGGGGCAGGGCGAGACCCAGTACTTC
CDR3 protein: CASSGRFGLAGGQGETQYF
CDR3 length: 19
V gene: TRBV7-8
D gene: TRBD2
J gene: TRBJ2-5
clone size: .

CDR3 DNA: TGTGCCAGCAGCTCTCAGGGACTAGCGGGGGACAATGAGCAGTTCTTC
CDR3 protein: CASSSQGLAGDNEQFF
CDR3 length: 16
V gene: TRBV7-2
D gene: TRBD2
J gene: TRBJ2-1
clone size: few

CDR3 DNA: TGCGCCAGCAGCTTGCCCTTTGGGGGGAACTGGAATGAGCAGTTCTTC
CDR3 protein: CASSLPFGGNWNEQFF
CDR3 length: 16
V gene: TRBV5-1
D gene: .
J gene: TRBJ2-1
clone size: .

CDR3 DNA: TGTGCCAGCAGTGAAAGGAGGATGAACACCGGGGAGCTGTTTTTT
CDR3 protein: CASSERRMNTGELFF
CDR3 length: 15
V gene: TRBV6-1
D gene: .
J gene: TRBJ2-2
clone size: medium-sized

CDR3 DNA: TGTGCCAGCTCCCTCGACAGCAATGATTACTCCTATGGCTACACCTTC
CDR3 protein: CASSLDSNDYSYGYTF
CDR3 length: 16
V gene: TRBV18
D gene: .
J gene: TRBJ1-2
clone size: .

CDR3 DNA: TGTGCAGCCGGGACTAGTGAGACCCAGTACTTC
CDR3 protein: CAAGTSETQYF
CDR3 length: 11
V gene: TRBV10-3
D gene: TRBD2
J gene: TRBJ2-5
clone size: .

CDR3 DNA: TGTGCCAGCAGCTTGTTAGTCAGAGGCACTGAAGCTTTCTTT
CDR3 protein: CASSLLVRGTEAFF
CDR3 length: 14
V gene: TRBV7-9
D gene: .
J gene: TRBJ1-1
clone size: .